This T cell receptor beta chain was retrieved from a study of blood T cell repertoires in COVID-19. This clone occurred many times. Deletions cut 2 bases from V and 6 bases from J, with 6 bases between. The CDR3 spans 12 residues. The germline gives CDR1 SGHTS, CDR2 YDEGEE. The assay was immunoSEQ multiplex PCR, and TCRdb's table has in-frame clones only and misses some. The top ten hold approximately 2.2% of the sample, which has roughly 260,000 clones, approximately 87% seen once. Sequenced sample: peripheral blood. The J gene is TRBJ1-5, the V gene TRBV5-8, with D uncertain. The receptor was derived from a woman between 45 and 65 years old with acute or convalescent COVID-19. The CDR3 DNA sequence: TGTGCCAGCAGCTTTAGTGCTCAGCCCCAGCATTTT. Residues: CASSFSAQPQHF.